The 21 T cell receptor beta chains below all came from one sample that was sequenced in a study of T cell changes during pregnancy in multiple sclerosis. Assay used: immunoSEQ multiplex PCR; TCRdb lists only in-frame clones, some missing. This sample has around 36,000 clones, with more than 85% found just once. Sequenced here: CD8+ T cells from peripheral blood mononuclear cells, sampled in the first trimester of pregnancy. Every receptor here comes from a female donor with multiple sclerosis, enrolled in a pregnancy study.

The chain links TRBV5-6 to TRBJ1-6; weak D call: TRBD1 (5 bases). In germline, CDR1 is SGHDT, CDR2 YYEEEE. Trimming left V 4 bases short and J 7 bases short, with 9 bases between. The CDR3 length is 13 residues. The CDR3 region has the DNA TGTGCCAGCAGCCCGGGGGGGAATTCACCCCTCCACTTT. Protein sequence: CASSPGGNSPLHF.

The V call is TRBV15, the J call TRBJ1-2; 8 bases fit TRBD1. This CDR3 comprises 15 residues. J was trimmed by 6 bases and V by 0 bases; bases with no gene match: 6. The V gene's germline CDR1 is LNHNV and CDR2 YYDKDF (reference sequence). The CDR3 DNA follows: TGTGCCACCAGCAGAGACAGGGGGCGATCGGATGGCTACACCTTC. Translation: CATSRDRGRSDGYTF.

This chain links TRBV5-6 with TRBJ2-7; D is unclear. CDR1 is SGHDT, CDR2 YYEEEE, per germline. The CDR3 loop spans 12 amino acids. V was clipped by 2 bases and J by 0 bases, with 3 bases between them. CDR3 DNA sequence: TGTGCCAGCAGCTTCGGCTCCTACGAGCAGTACTTC. The encoded protein is CASSFGSYEQYF.

The chain has TRBV6-4 and TRBJ2-3; 9 bases map to TRBD2. With V trimmed by 2 bases and J by 6 bases, 6 bases remained unmatched. This CDR3 spans 15 amino acids. The germline V gene has CDR1 MRHNA and CDR2 SNTAGT. The CDR3 protein is CASSDGGGAADTQYF. The DNA for the CDR3 is TGTGCCAGCAGTGACGGCGGGGGGGCCGCGGATACGCAGTATTTT.

This clone appeared a few times. This chain joins TRBV2 and TRBJ1-2, with 8 positions matching TRBD1. This CDR3 region has 13 residues. With V trimmed by 7 bases and J by 5 bases, 6 bases remained unmatched. CDR1 is SNHLY, CDR2 FYNNEI, per germline. DNA for the CDR3: TGTGCCAGCAATGCAGGGGGCGTATATGGCTACACCTTC. Its protein product is CASNAGGVYGYTF.

V is TRBV7-8 and J is TRBJ1-5; the D gene is possibly TRBD1 (6 bases). The CDR3 contains 17 residues. The germline V gene has CDR1 SGHVS and CDR2 FQNEAQ. Trimming took 0 bases from V and 4 from J, leaving 16 bases between them. CDR3 nucleotides: TGTGCCAGCAGCTTAGCCGCAGACAGGTTCGATAATCAGCCCCAGCATTTT. This sequence encodes CASSLAADRFDNQPQHF.

The rearrangement uses TRBV6-5 and TRBJ1-2; D possibly corresponds to TRBD1 (6 bases). The CDR3 covers 14 residues. The V gene lost 5 bases and the J gene lost 9 bases, with 19 bases spanning the gap. The germline CDR1 and CDR2 sequences are MNHEY and SVGAGI. The CDR3 here is CASSPSQGPLSYTF. The CDR3 DNA sequence: TGTGCCAGCAGTCCATCACAGGGCCCCTTAAGCTACACCTTC.

The chain employs TRBV2 and TRBJ1-1; D gene ambiguous. Germline CDR1 and CDR2: SNHLY and FYNNEI. V was pared by 3 bases and J by 9 bases, with 20 bases between. The CDR3 loop spans 15 amino acids. The CDR3: CASSDPEIPEGKAFF. The CDR3 DNA reads TGTGCCAGCAGTGACCCGGAAATCCCCGAGGGCAAAGCTTTCTTT.

The chain is built from TRBV21-1 and TRBJ1-1. TRBV21-1 is labeled a pseudogene. This CDR3 has 15 amino acids. CDR3 loop: CASRCFLAIRTEAFF. The DNA of the CDR3 is TGTGCCAGCAGGTGTTTTTTAGCAATTCGCACTGAAGCTTTCTTT.

This clone was observed a single time. The V and J genes are TRBV11-1 and TRBJ2-1, with D possibly matching TRBD2 (6 bases). This CDR3 is 18 amino acids long. Per germline, CDR1 SGHAT and CDR2 FQDESV (reference sequence). The V end lost 3 bases, the J end lost 0 bases, and 18 bases lay between the germline ends. The CDR3 is CASSFLGVEGSSYNEQFF. For the CDR3, the DNA is TGTGCCAGCAGCTTCCTTGGGGTGGAGGGGAGCTCCTACAATGAGCAGTTCTTC.

The chain couples TRBV9 to TRBJ1-4, with D possibly being TRBD1 (6 bases). CDR1 and CDR2 from the germline V gene are SGDLS and YYNGEE. V lost 4 bases to trimming and J lost 8 bases, with 21 bases between them. The CDR3 sequence is 16 residues long. CDR3 loop: CASSKRDTRDGEKLFF. The CDR3 region has the DNA TGTGCCAGCAGCAAACGGGACACAAGGGATGGAGAAAAACTGTTTTTT.

The J gene is TRBJ2-1, the V gene TRBV11-2, with D perhaps matching TRBD2 (6 bases). Per germline, CDR1 SGHAT and CDR2 FQNNGV. Trimming pared 0 bases from V and 0 bases from J, leaving 9 bases between. The CDR3 has 16 residues. Written as DNA, the CDR3 is TGTGCCAGCAGCTTAGACGGGGGAGCCTCCTACAATGAGCAGTTCTTC. Protein sequence: CASSLDGGASYNEQFF.

The chain couples TRBV4-1 to TRBJ1-1; D is undetermined. V lost 5 bases, J lost 2 bases, and 12 bases lay in between. The CDR3 loop spans 14 amino acids. Germline V gene data show CDR1 as MGHRA and CDR2 as YSYEKL. CDR3 sequence (DNA): TGCGCCAGCAGCGCCTTTGACACTAACACTGAAGCTTTCTTT. Translating gives CASSAFDTNTEAFF.

The chain joins TRBV19 to TRBJ1-5; D gene ambiguous. This CDR3 region has 13 residues. CDR1 is LNHDA and CDR2 is SQIVND in the germline V gene (reference sequence). The V end was cut by 3 bases, the J end by 2 bases, with 5 bases between. CDR3 DNA sequence: TGTGCCAGTAGTATCCCGGGCAATCAGCCCCAGCATTTT. It specifies CASSIPGNQPQHF.

V usage is TRBV19 and J usage is TRBJ2-3, with 7 positions matching TRBD2. The CDR3 spans 14 residues. CDR1 LNHDA and CDR2 SQIVND come from the germline V gene (reference sequence). V lost 3 bases to trimming and J lost 4 bases; unmatched junction nucleotides: 4. This chain's CDR3 is CASSIGRAPDTQYF. DNA of the CDR3: TGTGCCAGTAGTATTGGGAGGGCGCCAGATACGCAGTATTTT.

V and J are TRBV25-1 and TRBJ2-2; perhaps TRBD1 as D (6 bases). V dropped 6 bases and J dropped 1 base, with 12 bases sitting between them. This CDR3 spans 15 amino acids. Germline V lookup: CDR1 MGHDK, CDR2 SYGVNS. CDR3 region: CASRPDSENTGELFF. CDR3 coding DNA: TGTGCCAGCAGACCGGACAGCGAGAACACCGGGGAGCTGTTTTTT.

The rearrangement joins TRBV2 to TRBJ2-1, with TRBD1 matching 9 bases. The length of the CDR3 is 15 residues. Trimming cost V 7 bases and J 3 bases; bases outside gene matches: 7. From germline, CDR1 is SNHLY and CDR2 FYNNEI. The CDR3 DNA is TGTGCCAGCACCCTGGGACAGGGATTCTACAATGAGCAGTTCTTC. Its protein is CASTLGQGFYNEQFF.

This chain uses TRBV5-5 with TRBJ2-5; D is uncertain. CDR3 length: 15 residues. V lost 0 bases and J lost 0, with 9 bases in between. Germline CDR1 reads SGHKS; CDR2 reads YYEKEE (reference sequence). The CDR3 is CASSLGQAYQETQYF. The DNA for the CDR3 is TGTGCCAGCAGCTTGGGTCAGGCGTACCAAGAGACCCAGTACTTC.

The chain uses TRBV2 and TRBJ2-7; D perhaps matches TRBD1 (6 bases). Trimming left V 11 bases short and J 1 base short, with 12 bases between. Germline loops: CDR1 SNHLY, CDR2 FYNNEI. The CDR3 extends over 12 amino acids. CDR3 region: CAGRTESYEQYF. The DNA of the CDR3 is TGTGCCGGAAGGACAGAATCCTACGAGCAGTACTTC.

This clone came up once. V usage is TRBV13 and J usage is TRBJ1-4; no definite D call. The germline V gene has CDR1 PRHDT and CDR2 FYEKMQ (reference sequence). The V gene lost 4 bases and the J gene lost 4 bases, with 13 bases spanning the gap. This CDR3 contains 15 residues. The CDR3 spells CASSSSAAGNEKLFF. The CDR3 bases are TGTGCCAGCAGCTCCAGCGCGGCGGGTAATGAAAAACTGTTTTTT.

The chain employs TRBV7-6 and TRBJ1-1; unclear D gene. Germline CDR1 SGHVS, CDR2 FNYEAQ. This CDR3 region has 13 residues. V lost 4 bases to trimming and J lost 1 base, with 7 bases between them. The DNA for the CDR3 is TGTGCCAGCAGCTATACTCCGAACACTGAAGCTTTCTTT. Encoded protein: CASSYTPNTEAFF.